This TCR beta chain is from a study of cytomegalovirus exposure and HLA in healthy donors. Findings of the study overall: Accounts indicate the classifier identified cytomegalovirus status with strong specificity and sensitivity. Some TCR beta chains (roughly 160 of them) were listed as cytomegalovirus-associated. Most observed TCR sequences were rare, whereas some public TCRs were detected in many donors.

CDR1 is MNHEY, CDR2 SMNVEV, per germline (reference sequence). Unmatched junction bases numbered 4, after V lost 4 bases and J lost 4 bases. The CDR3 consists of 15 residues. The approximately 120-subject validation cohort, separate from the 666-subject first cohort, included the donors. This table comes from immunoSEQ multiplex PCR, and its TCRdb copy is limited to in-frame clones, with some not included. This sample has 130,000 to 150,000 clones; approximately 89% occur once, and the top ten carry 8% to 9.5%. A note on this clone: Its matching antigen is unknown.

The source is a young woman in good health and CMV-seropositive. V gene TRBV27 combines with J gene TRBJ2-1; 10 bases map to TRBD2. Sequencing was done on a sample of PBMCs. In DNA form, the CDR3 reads TGTGCCAGCAGTTCCCTAGCGGGGGTTTACAATGAGCAGTTCTTC. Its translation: CASSSLAGVYNEQFF.